Following are 17 T cell receptor beta chains from one sample sequenced in a study of T-cell reconstitution after alpha-beta-depleted transplantation in children. TCRbeta library construction was performed incorporating unique molecular identifiers. Each CDR3 protein gets one entry after TCRdb re-called the PCR reads with MiXCR. The sample records about 250,000 distinct CDR3 sequences, more than 20% being singletons. Here the sequenced sample was PBMCs, mostly from graft donor cells, taken 360 days after TCRalphabeta/CD19-depleted stem cell transplant. The receptors derive from a female patient aged 2-9 years who had a stem cell transplant for congenital amegakaryocytic thrombocytopenia, so the T cells may come from the graft donor.

This clonotype appeared a few times. V and J are TRBV11-1 and TRBJ2-5; D is possibly TRBD1 (6 bases). The germline V gene has CDR1 SGHAT and CDR2 FQDESV (reference sequence). Trimming removed 2 bases at V and 2 bases at J, with 12 bases between. This CDR3 is built from 15 residues. The CDR3 DNA is TGTGCCAGCAGCTTAACCGGGACACGTCAAGAGACCCAGTACTTC. Translating gives CASSLTGTRQETQYF.

This clonotype was observed a few times. The J gene is TRBJ2-1, the V gene TRBV12-3 or TRBV12-4, with D possibly being TRBD1 (5 bases). V was pared by 6 bases and J by 6 bases, with 18 bases between. CDR3 length: 15 residues. This chain's CDR3 is CASSPRGQIRNEQFF. The CDR3 bases are TGTGCCAGCAGCCCTCGCGGACAAATCCGCAATGAGCAGTTCTTC.

This chain links TRBV5-1 with TRBJ2-3, with D maybe TRBD1 (5 bases). In germline, CDR1 is SGHRS, CDR2 YFSETQ. Trimming removed 3 bases from V and 5 bases from J, with 16 bases in between. This CDR3 comprises 15 residues. The CDR3 here is CASSSPPGPGDTQYF. In nucleotides, the CDR3 is TGCGCCAGCAGCTCCCCGCCAGGGCCGGGAGATACGCAGTATTTT.

The CDR3 reads CACRDRAHYEQYF. The CDR3 DNA reads TGTGCCTGTCGGGACAGGGCCCATTACGAGCAGTACTTC. The chain links TRBV30 to TRBJ2-7, with 9 bases identical to TRBD1. The germline CDR1 and CDR2 sequences are GTSNPN and SVGIG (reference sequence). The V gene end was trimmed by 6 bases and the J gene end by 4 bases; junction bases not matched to a gene: 7. This CDR3 has 13 amino acids.

This chain connects TRBV25-1 to TRBJ1-4, with D uncertain. The CDR3 length is 14 residues. The germline V gene has CDR1 MGHDK and CDR2 SYGVNS. Trimming took 1 base from V and 5 from J, leaving 8 bases between them. The CDR3 sequence: CASSEWARNEKLFF. In DNA, the CDR3 is TGTGCCAGCAGTGAATGGGCACGGAATGAAAAACTGTTTTTT.

The chain employs TRBV5-5 and TRBJ1-1; 7 nucleotides align to TRBD1. In germline, CDR1 is SGHKS, CDR2 YYEKEE (reference sequence). The CDR3 runs 18 residues. The ends lost 0 bases at V and 3 bases at J; junction bases unmatched: 14. CDR3 sequence (DNA): TGTGCCAGCAGCTTGGCTTATCAAGACAGGGCGTTGGACACTGAAGCTTTCTTT. This sequence encodes CASSLAYQDRALDTEAFF.

The CDR3 reads CASSLGLLPLMNTEAFF. In nucleotides, the CDR3 is TGCGCCAGCAGCTTGGGGCTTCTGCCGCTAATGAACACTGAAGCTTTCTTT. The rearrangement uses TRBV5-1 and TRBJ1-1, with D hard to call. CDR1 is SGHRS, CDR2 YFSETQ, per germline. V dropped 0 bases and J dropped 0 bases, with 15 bases sitting between them. The CDR3 runs to 17 residues.

Only one count was recorded for this clonotype. The chain employs TRBV20-1 and TRBJ1-5; D gene uncertain. The CDR3 loop spans 13 amino acids. The germline V and J ends were trimmed by 2 bases and 2 bases, with 7 bases remaining between them. CDR1 and CDR2 (germline): DFQATT, SNEGSKA (reference sequence). The chain's CDR3 is CSARSRGNQPQHF. In DNA, the CDR3 is TGCAGTGCTAGATCAAGGGGCAATCAGCCCCAGCATTTT.

This clonotype was seen more than once but under ten times. V usage is TRBV5-5 and J usage is TRBJ2-7, with 8 bases lining up with TRBD2. Germline V lookup: CDR1 SGHKS, CDR2 YYEKEE (reference sequence). The CDR3 spans 15 residues. V lost 3 bases, J lost 0 bases, and 5 bases stayed unmatched. CDR3 in amino acids: CASSSLAGGSYEQYF. CDR3 nucleotides: TGTGCCAGCAGCTCCCTCGCGGGAGGCTCCTACGAGCAGTACTTC.

There are a few counts of this clonotype. The gene calls are TRBV5-1 and TRBJ2-2, with D unresolved. V shed 0 bases and J shed 3 bases, with 9 bases lying between them. Germline CDR1 and CDR2: SGHRS and YFSETQ. The CDR3 runs to 15 residues. CDR3 in amino acids: CASSLAKDHTGELFF. The CDR3 coding sequence is TGCGCCAGCAGCTTGGCCAAGGACCACACCGGGGAGCTGTTTTTT.

This clonotype was recorded many times. The V gene is TRBV5-1, the J gene TRBJ2-1; 10 nucleotides agree with TRBD1. This CDR3 has 15 amino acids. V shed 4 bases and J 5 bases; nucleotides not matched to a gene: 6. The germline V gene encodes CDR1 SGHRS and CDR2 YFSETQ. DNA of the CDR3: TGCGCCAGCAGCAACCCGGGACAGGGGCACAATGAGCAGTTCTTC. This translates into CASSNPGQGHNEQFF.

This clonotype was observed at least ten times. The chain recombines TRBV29-1 with TRBJ1-1; TRBD1 matches 7 bases. The CDR3 loop spans 13 amino acids. Germline CDR1 is SQVTM and CDR2 is ANQGSEA. Unmatched junction bases numbered 4, after V lost 6 bases and J lost 0 bases. CDR3 coding DNA: TGCAGCGTCCAGGGGGGCCTGAACACTGAAGCTTTCTTT. The encoded protein is CSVQGGLNTEAFF.

This clonotype appeared a few times. The chain carries TRBV15 and TRBJ1-2, with D unclear. Trimming took 5 bases from V and 4 from J, leaving 14 bases between them. The CDR3 covers 14 residues. Germline assignment: CDR1 LNHNV and CDR2 YYDKDF (reference sequence). The CDR3 reads CATSYDKRAYGYTF. The CDR3, as DNA: TGTGCCACCAGCTATGACAAGAGGGCCTATGGCTACACCTTC.

The chain combines TRBV7-6 with TRBJ1-1; D may be TRBD1 (6 bases). The CDR3 extends over 16 amino acids. V was pared by 6 bases and J by 0 bases, with 17 bases between. The germline V gene has CDR1 SGHVS and CDR2 FNYEAQ. This chain's CDR3 is CASRGDIGGVNTEAFF. The CDR3 nucleotides are TGTGCCAGCAGGGGGGACATCGGTGGGGTGAACACTGAAGCTTTCTTT.

This clonotype has more than one count but fewer than ten. The chain is built from TRBV7-2 and TRBJ2-6; D is perhaps TRBD1 (7 bases). Germline values: CDR1 SGHTA, CDR2 FQGNSA. The CDR3 consists of 17 residues. Trimming removed 5 bases at V and 0 bases at J, with 14 bases between. The CDR3 loop reads CASSAGQLFSGANVLTF. The CDR3 region has the DNA TGTGCCAGCAGCGCGGGACAGCTTTTCTCTGGGGCCAACGTCCTGACTTTC.

This clonotype was detected a few times. The rearrangement joins TRBV10-3 to TRBJ2-3, with 13 bases fitting TRBD2. The CDR3 spans 13 residues. V lost 10 bases and J lost 4; bases outside the gene matches: 2. Germline loops: CDR1 ENHRY, CDR2 SYGVKD. The CDR3 loop reads CATGLAGPDTQYF. DNA for the CDR3: TGTGCCACGGGACTAGCGGGGCCAGATACGCAGTATTTT.

The V and J genes are TRBV12-3 or TRBV12-4 and TRBJ1-2; 12 nucleotides agree with TRBD1. With V trimmed by 6 bases and J by 5 bases, 10 bases remained unmatched. The CDR3 has 16 amino acids. CDR3 nucleotide sequence: TGTGCCAGCAGAGGGACAGGGGGCGACTTTCATTATGGCTACACCTTC. It yields the protein CASRGTGGDFHYGYTF.